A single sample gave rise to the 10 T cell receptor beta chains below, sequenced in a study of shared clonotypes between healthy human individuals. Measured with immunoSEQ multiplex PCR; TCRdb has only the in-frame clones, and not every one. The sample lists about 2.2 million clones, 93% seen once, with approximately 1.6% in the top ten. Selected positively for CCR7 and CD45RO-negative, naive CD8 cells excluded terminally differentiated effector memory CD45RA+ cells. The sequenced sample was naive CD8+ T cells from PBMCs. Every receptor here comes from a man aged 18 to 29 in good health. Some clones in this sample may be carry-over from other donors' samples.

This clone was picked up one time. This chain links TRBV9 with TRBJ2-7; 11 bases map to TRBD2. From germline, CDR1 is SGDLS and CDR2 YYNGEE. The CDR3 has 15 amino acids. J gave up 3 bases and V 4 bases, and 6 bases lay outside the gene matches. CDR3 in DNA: TGTGCCAGCAGCTCCACGGGACTAGCGGACTACGAGCAGTACTTC. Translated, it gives CASSSTGLADYEQYF.

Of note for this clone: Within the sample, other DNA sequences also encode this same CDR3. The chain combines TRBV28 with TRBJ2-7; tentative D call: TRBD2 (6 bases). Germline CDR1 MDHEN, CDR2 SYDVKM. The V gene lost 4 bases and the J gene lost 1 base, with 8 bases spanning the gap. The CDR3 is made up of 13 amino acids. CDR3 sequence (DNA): TGTGCCAGCAGTTCACTAGCATCCTACGAGCAGTACTTC. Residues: CASSSLASYEQYF.

The CDR3: CASSPRSTEQFF. The CDR3 DNA sequence: TGTGCCAGCAGCCCCCGCAGCACAGAGCAGTTCTTC. The chain joins TRBV13 to TRBJ2-1; D is ambiguous. CDR3 length equals 12 residues. Germline lookup yields CDR1 PRHDT and CDR2 FYEKMQ (reference sequence). V lost 5 bases and J 10 bases, leaving 12 bases between the germline ends. Full variable domain (remainder filled in from reference TRBV13 and TRBJ2-1): AAGVIQSPRHLIKEKRETATLKCYPIPRHDTVYWYQQGPGQDPQFLISFYEKMQSDKGSIPDRFSAQQFSDYHSELNMSSLELGDSALYFCASSPRSTEQFFGPGTRLTVL.

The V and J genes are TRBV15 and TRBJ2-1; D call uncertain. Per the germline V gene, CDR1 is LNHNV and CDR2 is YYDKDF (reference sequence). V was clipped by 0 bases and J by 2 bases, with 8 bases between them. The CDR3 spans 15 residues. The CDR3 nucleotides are TGTGCCACCAGCAGAGATCTTAACCCCTACAATGAGCAGTTCTTC. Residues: CATSRDLNPYNEQFF.

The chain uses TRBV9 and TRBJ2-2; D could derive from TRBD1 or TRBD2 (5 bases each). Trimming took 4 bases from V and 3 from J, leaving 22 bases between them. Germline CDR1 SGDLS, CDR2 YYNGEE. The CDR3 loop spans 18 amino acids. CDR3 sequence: CASSTSELGDSYTGELFF. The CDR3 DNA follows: TGTGCCAGCAGCACCTCCGAGTTGGGGGATTCCTACACCGGGGAGCTGTTTTTT. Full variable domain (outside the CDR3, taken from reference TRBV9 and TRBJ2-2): DSGVTQTPKHLITATGQRVTLRCSPRSGDLSVYWYQQSLDQGLQFLIQYYNGEERAKGNILERFSAQQFPDLHSELNLSSLELGDSALYFCASSTSELGDSYTGELFFGEGSRLTVL.

CDR3 nucleotide sequence: TGTGCCAGCAGCTTAGCTGCGGGGGGGCAGTCCTACGAGCAGTACTTC. Its protein is CASSLAAGGQSYEQYF. The V call is TRBV7-2, the J call TRBJ2-7, with TRBD2 identical over 9 bases. CDR3 length: 16 amino acids. Germline V gives CDR1 SGHTA, CDR2 FQGNSA. The J segment lost 1 base and the V segment lost 0 bases, leaving 4 bases of the junction unmatched.

The CDR3 loop reads CASSTTLLNTGELFF. CDR3 DNA: TGTGCCAGTAGTACGACACTGCTGAACACCGGGGAGCTGTTTTTT. V is TRBV19 and J is TRBJ2-2; D unresolved. The length of the CDR3 is 15 residues. Per germline, CDR1 LNHDA and CDR2 SQIVND (reference sequence). V shed 4 bases and J shed 1 base, with 10 bases lying between them. Together with reference TRBV19 and TRBJ2-2, the CDR3 gives the full variable domain: DGGITQSPKYLFRKEGQNVTLSCEQNLNHDAMYWYRQDPGQGLRLIYYSQIVNDFQKGDIAEGYSVSREKKESFPLTVTSAQKNPTAFYLCASSTTLLNTGELFFGEGSRLTVL.

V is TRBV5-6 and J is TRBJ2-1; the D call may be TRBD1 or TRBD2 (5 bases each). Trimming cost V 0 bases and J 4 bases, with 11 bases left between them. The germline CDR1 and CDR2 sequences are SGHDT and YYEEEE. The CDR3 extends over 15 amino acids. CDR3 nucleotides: TGTGCCAGCAGCTTGGAGGGGAGCTATTACAATGAGCAGTTCTTC. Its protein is CASSLEGSYYNEQFF.

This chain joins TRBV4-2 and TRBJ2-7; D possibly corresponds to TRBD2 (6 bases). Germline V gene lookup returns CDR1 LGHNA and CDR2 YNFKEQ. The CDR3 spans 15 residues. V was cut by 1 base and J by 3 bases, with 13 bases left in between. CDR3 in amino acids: CASSQGGEAGYEQYF. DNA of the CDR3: TGTGCCAGCAGCCAAGGAGGGGAGGCCGGCTACGAGCAGTACTTC.

CDR3 nucleotide sequence: TGTGCCAGCAGCCCCTCCGGGGGACAGCGCGGGGTCGACGAGCAGTACTTC. It codes for CASSPSGGQRGVDEQYF. J is TRBJ2-7 and V is TRBV7-9, with TRBD1 as a possible D gene (7 bases). Per germline, CDR1 SEHNR and CDR2 FQNEAQ (reference sequence). The CDR3 has 17 residues. V was trimmed by 5 bases and J by 5 bases, leaving 25 bases between them.